The next 26 T cell receptor beta chains were all read from a single sample in a study of blood T cell repertoires in COVID-19. Sequencing was performed with immunoSEQ multiplex PCR; in TCRdb, only in-frame clones are kept and a portion is missing. The data hold approximately 150,000 clones, with 70% to 90% observed a single time. The source material was peripheral blood. Receptor source: a human donor in a cohort sampled during active COVID-19.

The CDR3 region has the DNA TGTGCCAGCAGCTCCGGGCCCGGACAGGGACCATATGGCTACACCTTC. Protein product: CASSSGPGQGPYGYTF. V and J are TRBV7-9 and TRBJ1-2, with 8 bases lining up with TRBD1. This CDR3 is 16 amino acids long. Germline assignment: CDR1 SEHNR and CDR2 FQNEAQ (reference sequence). With V trimmed by 4 bases and J by 5 bases, 12 bases remained unmatched.

The chain combines TRBV10-3 with TRBJ2-6; a possible D gene is TRBD2 (5 bases). This CDR3 is 15 amino acids long. Trimming took off 8 bases at V and 2 bases at J, with 13 bases between the two ends. Germline CDR1 ENHRY, CDR2 SYGVKD. This CDR3 is CAIGRGVAGANVLTF. The CDR3 region has the DNA TGTGCCATCGGTCGGGGAGTTGCTGGGGCCAACGTCCTGACTTTC.

The gene calls are TRBV27 and TRBJ2-2, with 11 bases identical to TRBD2. V shed 5 bases and J 5 bases; nucleotides not matched to a gene: 7. The CDR3 contains 16 residues. CDR1 is MNHEY, CDR2 SMNVEV, per germline (reference sequence). The CDR3 reads CASSLLAGGGTGELFF. CDR3 nucleotides: TGTGCCAGCAGTCTGCTAGCGGGAGGTGGGACCGGGGAGCTGTTTTTT.

The gene calls are TRBV6-2 or TRBV6-3 and TRBJ1-5, with TRBD1 matching over 7 bases. Germline V gene lookup returns CDR1 MNHEY and CDR2 SVGEGT. The CDR3 is 15 amino acids. The V gene end was trimmed by 3 bases and the J gene end by 3 bases; junction bases not matched to a gene: 5. This chain's CDR3 is CASSYGDRYNQPQHF. Written as DNA, the CDR3 is TGTGCCAGCAGTTATGGGGACAGATACAATCAGCCCCAGCATTTT.

The chain joins TRBV30 to TRBJ1-2; perhaps TRBD1 as D (6 bases). Between the trimmed V and J ends, which lost 0 bases and 6 bases, there was a span of 11 bases. This CDR3 has 13 amino acids. The germline gives CDR1 GTSNPN, CDR2 SVGIG (reference sequence). The CDR3 bases are TGTGCCTGGAGTGTACAGGGAGTCCATGGCTACACCTTC. As protein: CAWSVQGVHGYTF.

The rearrangement links TRBV11-2 to TRBJ1-1; D gene ambiguous. Between the trimmed V and J ends, which lost 1 base and 4 bases, there was a span of 10 bases. The CDR3 is made up of 14 amino acids. Germline CDR1 and CDR2: SGHAT and FQNNGV. The CDR3 reads CASSLAGFGTEAFF. CDR3 nucleotide sequence: TGTGCCAGCAGCTTAGCCGGGTTTGGCACTGAAGCTTTCTTT. Based on the CDR3 plus reference TRBV11-2 and TRBJ1-1, the full variable domain is EAGVAQSPRYKIIEKRQSVAFWCNPISGHATLYWYQQILGQGPKLLIQFQNNGVVDDSQLPKDRFSAERLKGVDSTLKIQPAKLEDSAVYLCASSLAGFGTEAFFGQGTRLTVV.

The rearrangement joins TRBV5-6 to TRBJ1-3; D is possibly TRBD1 (5 bases). With 4 bases removed from V and 7 bases from J, the gap between germline ends came to 18 bases. The CDR3 extends over 15 amino acids. Germline assignment: CDR1 SGHDT and CDR2 YYEEEE. CDR3 in DNA: TGTGCCAGCAGCCCGCGCCGCAGGGTGGGGAACACCATATATTTT. This sequence encodes CASSPRRRVGNTIYF. The full variable domain, with the rest looked up from reference TRBV5-6 and TRBJ1-3, is DAGVTQSPTHLIKTRGQQVTLRCSPKSGHDTVSWYQQALGQGPQFIFQYYEEEERQRGNFPDRFSGHQFPNYSSELNVNALLLGDSALYLCASSPRRRVGNTIYFGEGSWLTVV.

The chain links TRBV18 to TRBJ2-5; tentative D call: TRBD2 (6 bases). This CDR3 spans 15 amino acids. The germline V gene has CDR1 KGHSH and CDR2 LQKENI. V shed 3 bases and J shed 1 base, with 12 bases lying between them. Here the CDR3 DNA reads TGTGCCAGCTCACCCGGGGGAGGTCCCCAAGAGACCCAGTACTTC. As protein: CASSPGGGPQETQYF. Combining the CDR3 with reference TRBV18 and TRBJ2-5 gives the whole variable domain NAGVMQNPRHLVRRRGQEARLRCSPMKGHSHVYWYRQLPEEGLKFMVYLQKENIIDESGMPKERFSAEFPKEGPSILRIQQVVRGDSAAYFCASSPGGGPQETQYFGPGTRLLVL.

The CDR3 nucleotides read TGTGCCAGCAGCCCGGACAGGGGACTCTCCTACGAGCAGTACTTC. It encodes CASSPDRGLSYEQYF. The chain couples TRBV7-9 to TRBJ2-7, with 9 positions matching TRBD1. The J segment lost 0 bases and the V segment lost 5 bases, leaving 5 bases of the junction unmatched. Germline CDR1 is SEHNR and CDR2 is FQNEAQ (reference sequence). CDR3 length: 15 amino acids.

The genes are TRBV19 and TRBJ2-1, with D maybe TRBD1 (5 bases). Germline V gene lookup returns CDR1 LNHDA and CDR2 SQIVND (reference sequence). The CDR3 totals 15 residues. The V and J ends lost 2 bases and 3 bases respectively, with 11 bases between them. The CDR3 loop reads CASSIFGAFYNEQFF. CDR3 DNA sequence: TGTGCCAGTAGTATATTTGGGGCGTTCTACAATGAGCAGTTCTTC.

The rearrangement links TRBV2 to TRBJ2-2; TRBD1 might be the D (7 bases). The germline V gene encodes CDR1 SNHLY and CDR2 FYNNEI. CDR3 length: 14 amino acids. With 4 bases removed from V and 4 bases from J, the gap between germline ends came to 10 bases. The CDR3 coding sequence is TGTGCCAGCAGTGGACAGGGAGGCACCGGGGAGCTGTTTTTT. Protein: CASSGQGGTGELFF.

The chain uses TRBV6-6 and TRBJ2-1, with 8 bases matching TRBD1. V lost 2 bases, J lost 0 bases, and 0 bases stayed unmatched. The CDR3 has 15 residues. From germline, CDR1 is MNHNY and CDR2 SVGAGI (reference sequence). CDR3 amino acids: CASSYDRGSYNEQFF. CDR3 bases: TGTGCCAGCAGTTACGACAGGGGCTCCTACAATGAGCAGTTCTTC.

This clone was seen only a few times. This sequence joins TRBV19 and TRBJ1-1; possible D gene TRBD1, 5 bases. Germline CDR1 reads LNHDA; CDR2 reads SQIVND (reference sequence). The CDR3 extends over 13 amino acids. V lost 2 bases and J 4 bases, leaving 8 bases between the germline ends. Here the CDR3 reads CASSILGGTEAFF. CDR3 sequence (DNA): TGTGCCAGTAGTATACTGGGGGGCACTGAAGCTTTCTTT.

V usage is TRBV30 and J usage is TRBJ2-1; no firm D call. The ends were cut back, 3 bases at V and 5 bases at J, with 8 bases in the middle. The germline CDR1 and CDR2 sequences are GTSNPN and SVGIG (reference sequence). This CDR3 is 12 amino acids long. The CDR3 sequence: CAWSNADNEQFF. Here the CDR3 DNA reads TGTGCCTGGAGCAACGCAGACAATGAGCAGTTCTTC.

The J gene is TRBJ2-5, the V gene TRBV4-3, with TRBD1 matching 8 bases. The CDR3 runs to 14 residues. Trimming took 3 bases from V and 4 from J; bases not matched to a gene: 4. Germline values: CDR1 LGHNA, CDR2 YSLEER. CDR3 sequence (DNA): TGCGCCAGCAGCCAGGACAGGGACGGAGAGACCCAGTACTTC. Encoded protein: CASSQDRDGETQYF.

V and J are TRBV11-1 and TRBJ2-7; tentative D call: TRBD1 (5 bases). Trimming took off 2 bases at V and 0 bases at J, with 8 bases between the two ends. The CDR3 is made up of 14 amino acids. From germline, CDR1 is SGHAT and CDR2 FQDESV (reference sequence). The CDR3 region is CASSLWGGSYEQYF. The CDR3 DNA is TGTGCCAGCAGCTTATGGGGCGGCTCCTACGAGCAGTACTTC.

The table lists this clone with a few counts. The rearrangement joins TRBV27 to TRBJ1-5; D uncertain. V gave up 10 bases and J gave up 1 base, with 8 bases separating them. The germline CDR1 and CDR2 sequences are MNHEY and SMNVEV (reference sequence). The CDR3 runs to 12 residues. The DNA for the CDR3 is TGTGCCACCGGGGTAAGCAATCAGCCCCAGCATTTT. Translated, it gives CATGVSNQPQHF.

This clone was detected only once. The chain couples TRBV7-2 to TRBJ2-2, with 8 bases matching TRBD2. The J segment lost 4 bases and the V segment lost 4 bases, leaving 14 bases of the junction unmatched. CDR1 and CDR2 from the germline V gene are SGHTA and FQGNSA. This CDR3 comprises 18 residues. This CDR3 is CASSSGLVGPFSTGELFF. In nucleotides, the CDR3 is TGTGCCAGCAGCTCGGGACTAGTGGGGCCCTTTAGCACCGGGGAGCTGTTTTTT.

This sequence joins TRBV28 and TRBJ2-1, with TRBD2 matching 9 bases. From germline, CDR1 is MDHEN and CDR2 SYDVKM. J lost 0 bases, V lost 0 bases, and 12 bases had no gene match. The CDR3 has 20 residues. The CDR3 DNA is TGTGCCAGCAGTTTATGGCCTAGCGGGAAAAAGATCTCCTCCTACAATGAGCAGTTCTTC. It yields the protein CASSLWPSGKKISSYNEQFF.

The sample holds a few counts of this clone. The rearrangement joins TRBV28 to TRBJ2-1; a possible D gene is TRBD2 (5 bases). Germline V gene data show CDR1 as MDHEN and CDR2 as SYDVKM. This CDR3 has 12 amino acids. Trimming removed 5 bases from V and 4 bases from J, with 6 bases in between. CDR3 DNA: TGTGCCAGCAGTGAGGGTTACAATGAGCAGTTCTTC. Its protein product is CASSEGYNEQFF.

J is TRBJ2-7 and V is TRBV5-4, with D perhaps TRBD2 (5 bases). This CDR3 comprises 14 residues. Germline CDR1 reads SGHNT; CDR2 reads YYREEE (reference sequence). V lost 0 bases and J 3 bases, leaving 10 bases between the germline ends. The CDR3 DNA is TGTGCCAGCAGCTTGGTGGACTCAAGCTACGAGCAGTACTTC. Protein: CASSLVDSSYEQYF.

This clone was seen a single time. The V call is TRBV11-3, the J call TRBJ2-3; D is undetermined. With 0 bases removed from V and 2 bases from J, the gap between germline ends came to 9 bases. Germline V gene sequence: CDR1 SGHNT, CDR2 YENEEA. The CDR3 has 15 residues. The CDR3: CASSLDGQNTDTQYF. The CDR3 coding sequence is TGTGCCAGCAGCTTAGATGGCCAGAACACAGATACGCAGTATTTT.

V and J are TRBV27 and TRBJ1-1, with TRBD1 matching over 9 bases. V was clipped by 4 bases and J by 1 base; unmatched bases: 4. The germline V gene has CDR1 MNHEY and CDR2 SMNVEV (reference sequence). This CDR3 has 15 residues. The CDR3 here is CASSWQGQGNTEAFF. CDR3 coding DNA: TGTGCCAGCAGTTGGCAGGGACAGGGGAACACTGAAGCTTTCTTT.

The chain links TRBV4-3 to TRBJ1-5; 8 nucleotides agree with TRBD1. J gave up 5 bases and V 4 bases, and 4 bases lay outside the gene matches. Germline CDR1 is LGHNA and CDR2 is YSLEER. CDR3 length: 14 amino acids. The DNA of the CDR3 is TGCGCCAGCAGCCCCGGACAGGGAGATCAGCCCCAGCATTTT. Protein: CASSPGQGDQPQHF.

This chain connects TRBV25-1 to TRBJ2-2, with TRBD2 as a possible D gene (6 bases). Germline V gene sequence: CDR1 MGHDK, CDR2 SYGVNS. This CDR3 comprises 13 residues. With 8 bases removed from V and 1 base from J, the gap between germline ends came to 8 bases. This chain's CDR3 is CASGDWNTGELFF. The CDR3 DNA sequence: TGTGCCAGCGGGGACTGGAACACCGGGGAGCTGTTTTTT. Together with reference TRBV25-1 and TRBJ2-2, the CDR3 gives the full variable domain: EADIYQTPRYLVIGTGKKITLECSQTMGHDKMYWYQQDPGMELHLIHYSYGVNSTEKGDLSSESTVSRIRTEHFPLTLESARPSHTSQYLCASGDWNTGELFFGEGSRLTVL.

The CDR3 DNA reads as TGTGCCAGCAGGCGGACACGGAGGGAGTTCTCGGCTTTCTTT. Amino acid sequence: CASRRTRREFSAFF. The chain carries TRBV6-5 and TRBJ1-1, with a weak D call TRBD1 (5 bases). This CDR3 is built from 14 residues. Germline CDR1 and CDR2: MNHEY and SVGAGI. V lost 6 bases, J lost 11 bases, and 22 bases lay in between.